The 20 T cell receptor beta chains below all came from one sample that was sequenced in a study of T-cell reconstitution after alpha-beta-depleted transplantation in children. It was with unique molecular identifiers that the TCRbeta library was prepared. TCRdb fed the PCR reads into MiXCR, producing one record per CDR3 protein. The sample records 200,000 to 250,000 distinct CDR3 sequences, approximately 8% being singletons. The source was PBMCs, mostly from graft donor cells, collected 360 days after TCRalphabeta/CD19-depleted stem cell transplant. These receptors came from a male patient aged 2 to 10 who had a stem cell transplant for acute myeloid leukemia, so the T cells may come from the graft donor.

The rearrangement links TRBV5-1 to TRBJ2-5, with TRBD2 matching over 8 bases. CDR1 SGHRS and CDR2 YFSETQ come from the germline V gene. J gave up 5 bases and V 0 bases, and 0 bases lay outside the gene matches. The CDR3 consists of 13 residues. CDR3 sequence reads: CASSLASGETQYF. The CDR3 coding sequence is TGCGCCAGCAGCTTGGCTAGCGGGGAGACCCAGTACTTC. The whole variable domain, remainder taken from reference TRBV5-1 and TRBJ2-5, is KAGVTQTPRYLIKTRGQQVTLSCSPISGHRSVSWYQQTPGQGLQFLFEYFSETQRNKGNFPGRFSGRQFSNSRSEMNVSTLELGDSALYLCASSLASGETQYFGPGTRLLVL.

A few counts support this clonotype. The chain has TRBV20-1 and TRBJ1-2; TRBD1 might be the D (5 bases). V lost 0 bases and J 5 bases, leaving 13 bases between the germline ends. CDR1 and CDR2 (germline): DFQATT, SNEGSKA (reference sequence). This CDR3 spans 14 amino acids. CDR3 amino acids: CSARDDAEGYGYTF. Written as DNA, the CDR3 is TGCAGTGCTAGAGATGACGCCGAGGGGTATGGCTACACCTTC.

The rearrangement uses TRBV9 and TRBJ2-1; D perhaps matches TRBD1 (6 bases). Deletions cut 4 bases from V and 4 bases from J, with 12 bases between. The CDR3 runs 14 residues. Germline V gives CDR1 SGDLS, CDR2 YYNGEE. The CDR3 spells CASSTGQIYNEQFF. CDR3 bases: TGTGCCAGCAGCACCGGACAGATTTACAATGAGCAGTTCTTC. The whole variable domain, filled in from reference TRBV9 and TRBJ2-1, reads DSGVTQTPKHLITATGQRVTLRCSPRSGDLSVYWYQQSLDQGLQFLIQYYNGEERAKGNILERFSAQQFPDLHSELNLSSLELGDSALYFCASSTGQIYNEQFFGPGTRLTVL.

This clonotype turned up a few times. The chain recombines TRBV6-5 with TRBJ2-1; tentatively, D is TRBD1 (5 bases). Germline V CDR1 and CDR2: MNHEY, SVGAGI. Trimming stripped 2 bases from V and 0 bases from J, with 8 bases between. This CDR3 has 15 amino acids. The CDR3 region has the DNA TGTGCCAGCAGTTACGCCGACAGCTCCTACAATGAGCAGTTCTTC. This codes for CASSYADSSYNEQFF.

This chain's CDR3 is CASSFKETQYF. CDR3 sequence (DNA): TGTGCCAGCAGTTTTAAAGAGACCCAGTACTTC. The gene calls are TRBV12-3 or TRBV12-4 and TRBJ2-5; D is uncertain. The CDR3 spans 11 residues. V lost 3 bases and J 3 bases, leaving 2 bases between the germline ends.

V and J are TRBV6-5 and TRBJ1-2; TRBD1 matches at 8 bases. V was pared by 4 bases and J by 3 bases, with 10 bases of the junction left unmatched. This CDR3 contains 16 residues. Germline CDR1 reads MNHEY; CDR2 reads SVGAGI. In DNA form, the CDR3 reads TGTGCCAGCAGTTCCCGCTCAGGGGGCTCCTACTATGGCTACACCTTC. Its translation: CASSSRSGGSYYGYTF.

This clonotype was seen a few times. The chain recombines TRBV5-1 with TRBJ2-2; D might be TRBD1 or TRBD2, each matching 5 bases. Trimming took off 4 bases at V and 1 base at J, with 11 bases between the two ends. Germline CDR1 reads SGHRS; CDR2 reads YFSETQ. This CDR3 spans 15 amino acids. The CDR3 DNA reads TGCGCCAGCAGCGCTAAGAGGGGGAACACCGGGGAGCTGTTTTTT. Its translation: CASSAKRGNTGELFF.

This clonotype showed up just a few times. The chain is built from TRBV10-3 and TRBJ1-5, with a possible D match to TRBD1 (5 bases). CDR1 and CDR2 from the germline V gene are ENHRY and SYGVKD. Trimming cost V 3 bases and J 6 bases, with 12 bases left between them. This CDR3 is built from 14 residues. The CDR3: CAISDRGAVQPQHF. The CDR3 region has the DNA TGTGCCATCAGTGATAGAGGGGCTGTTCAGCCCCAGCATTTT.

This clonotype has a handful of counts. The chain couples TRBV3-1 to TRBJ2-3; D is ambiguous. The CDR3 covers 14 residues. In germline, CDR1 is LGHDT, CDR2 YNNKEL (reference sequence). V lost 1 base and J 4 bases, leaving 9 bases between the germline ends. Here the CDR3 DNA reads TGTGCCAGCAGCCAAGTTCCAGGTCCAGATACGCAGTATTTT. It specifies CASSQVPGPDTQYF.

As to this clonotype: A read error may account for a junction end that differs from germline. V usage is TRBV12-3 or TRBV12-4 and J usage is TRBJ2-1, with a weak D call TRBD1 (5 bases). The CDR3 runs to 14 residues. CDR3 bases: TGTGCCTGCAGGGCGCGGTCGAGTCCCAATGAGCAGTTCTTC. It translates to CACRARSSPNEQFF.

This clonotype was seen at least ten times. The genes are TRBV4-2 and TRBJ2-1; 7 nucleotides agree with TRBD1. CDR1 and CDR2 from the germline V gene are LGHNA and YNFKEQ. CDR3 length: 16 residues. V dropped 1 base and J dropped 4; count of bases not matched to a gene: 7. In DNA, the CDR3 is TGTGCCAGCAGCCAAGGAATGGGACAGTATTACAATGAGCAGTTCTTC. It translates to CASSQGMGQYYNEQFF.

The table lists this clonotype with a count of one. CDR3 region: CASSQDFGRVTIQETQYF. The CDR3 bases are TGCGCCAGCAGCCAAGATTTCGGGCGGGTCACCATCCAAGAGACCCAGTACTTC. The rearrangement links TRBV4-3 to TRBJ2-5, with D perhaps TRBD2 (5 bases). V was trimmed by 0 bases and J by 1 base, leaving 18 bases between them. The CDR3 runs to 18 residues. Germline CDR1 LGHNA, CDR2 YSLEER.

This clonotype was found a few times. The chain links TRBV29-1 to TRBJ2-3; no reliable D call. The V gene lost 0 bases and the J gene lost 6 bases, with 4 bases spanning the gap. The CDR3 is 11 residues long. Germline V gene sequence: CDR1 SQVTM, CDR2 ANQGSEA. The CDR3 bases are TGCAGCGTTGAAGAAAGCGATACGCAGTATTTT. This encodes CSVEESDTQYF.

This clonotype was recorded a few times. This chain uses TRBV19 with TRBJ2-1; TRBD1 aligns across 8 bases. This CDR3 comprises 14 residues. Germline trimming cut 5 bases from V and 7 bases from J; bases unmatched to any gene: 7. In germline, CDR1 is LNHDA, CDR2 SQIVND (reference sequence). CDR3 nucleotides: TGTGCCAGTAGTTACAGGGGGGCCATAAATGAGCAGTTCTTC. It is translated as CASSYRGAINEQFF.

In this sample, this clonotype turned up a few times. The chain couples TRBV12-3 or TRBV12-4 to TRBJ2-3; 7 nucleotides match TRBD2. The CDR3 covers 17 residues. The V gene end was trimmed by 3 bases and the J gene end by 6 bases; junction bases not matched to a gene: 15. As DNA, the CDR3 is TGTGCCAGCAGTTTGTTCCGGCGGGACGGGAGGATGGATACGCAGTATTTT. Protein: CASSLFRRDGRMDTQYF.

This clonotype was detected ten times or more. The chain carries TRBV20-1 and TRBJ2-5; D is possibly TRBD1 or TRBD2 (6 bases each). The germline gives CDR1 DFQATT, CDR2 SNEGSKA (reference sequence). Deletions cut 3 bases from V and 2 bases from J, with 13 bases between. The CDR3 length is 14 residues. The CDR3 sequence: CSARGASAQETQYF. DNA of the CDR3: TGCAGTGCTAGGGGGGCTAGCGCGCAAGAGACCCAGTACTTC.

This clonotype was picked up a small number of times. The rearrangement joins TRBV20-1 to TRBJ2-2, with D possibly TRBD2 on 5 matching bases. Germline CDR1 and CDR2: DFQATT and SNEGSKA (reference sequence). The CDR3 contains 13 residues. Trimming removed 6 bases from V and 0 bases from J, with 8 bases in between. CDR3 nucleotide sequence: TGCAGTGCCACGGACTCGAACACCGGGGAGCTGTTTTTT. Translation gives CSATDSNTGELFF.

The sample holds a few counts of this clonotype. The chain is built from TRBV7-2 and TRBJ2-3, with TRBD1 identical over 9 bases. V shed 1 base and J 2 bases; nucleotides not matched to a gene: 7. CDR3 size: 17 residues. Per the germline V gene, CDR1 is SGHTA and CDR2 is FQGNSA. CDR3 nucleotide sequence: TGTGCCAGCAGCTTAGGCGACAGGGGGATCTACACAGATACGCAGTATTTT. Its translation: CASSLGDRGIYTDTQYF.

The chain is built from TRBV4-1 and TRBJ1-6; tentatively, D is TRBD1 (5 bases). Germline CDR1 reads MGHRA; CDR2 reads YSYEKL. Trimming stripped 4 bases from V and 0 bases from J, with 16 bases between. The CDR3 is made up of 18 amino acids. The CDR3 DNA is TGCGCCAGCAGCCCGGAATGGGACGGCAGCTCCTATAATTCACCCCTCCACTTT. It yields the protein CASSPEWDGSSYNSPLHF.

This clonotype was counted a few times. The CDR3 is CASSRGQGVGNSGNTIYF. CDR3 nucleotide sequence: TGTGCCAGCAGCCGGGGACAGGGCGTGGGGAACTCTGGAAACACCATATATTTT. V usage is TRBV2 and J usage is TRBJ1-3, with 9 positions matching TRBD1. Germline values: CDR1 SNHLY, CDR2 FYNNEI. The length of the CDR3 is 18 residues. The V and J ends lost 6 bases and 0 bases, in that order; junction bases with no gene match: 12.